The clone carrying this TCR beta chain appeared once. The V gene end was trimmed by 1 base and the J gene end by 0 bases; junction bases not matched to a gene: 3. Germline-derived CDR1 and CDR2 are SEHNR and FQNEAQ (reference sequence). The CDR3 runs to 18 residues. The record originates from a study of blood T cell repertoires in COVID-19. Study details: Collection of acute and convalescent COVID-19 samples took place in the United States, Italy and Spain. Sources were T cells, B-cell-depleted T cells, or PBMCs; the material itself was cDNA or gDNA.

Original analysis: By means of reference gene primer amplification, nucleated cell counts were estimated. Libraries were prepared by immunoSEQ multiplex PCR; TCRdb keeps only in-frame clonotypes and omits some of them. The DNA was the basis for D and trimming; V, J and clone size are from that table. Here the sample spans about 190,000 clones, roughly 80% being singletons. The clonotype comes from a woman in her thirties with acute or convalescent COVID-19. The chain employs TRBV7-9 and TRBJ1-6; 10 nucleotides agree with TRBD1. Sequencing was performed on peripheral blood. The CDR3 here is CASSLGQGAISYNSPLHF. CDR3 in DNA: TGTGCCAGCAGCTTAGGACAGGGGGCGATCTCCTATAATTCACCCCTCCACTTT.